This is a list of T cell receptor beta chains from one sample in a study of patients and donors after allogeneic stem cell transplantation. TCRdb passed the RT-PCR reads through MiXCR, listing each CDR3 protein once. The table has 650 to 750 distinct CDR3 sequences, 0.65% to 0.95% seen once. The sequencing input was blood, either unsorted or a sorted T cell fraction (not recorded which). The receptors were gathered from a human donor who was either an allogeneic HSCT recipient or a stem cell or donor lymphocyte infusion donor (not recorded which). It is not recorded whose cells these are; they may come from a transplant donor. CDR3s include the opening cysteine and the closing phenylalanine or tryptophan. A D gene is named only where the DNA matches it firmly. The size entry gives once, few, many or a size class.

d_gene | j_gene | v_gene | abundance | CDR3aa | CDR3nt
TRBD1 | TRBJ2-7 | TRBV29-1 | large | CSVVGTGAYEQYF | TGCAGCGTTGTTGGGACAGGAGCCTACGAGCAGTACTTC
. | TRBJ2-1 | TRBV28 | medium-sized | CASRPPGAINEQFF | TGTGCCAGCAGACCCCCCGGGGCGATCAATGAGCAGTTCTTC
. | TRBJ2-7 | TRBV6-5 | few | CASSYSAGQYEQYF | TGTGCCAGCAGTTACTCGGCAGGCCAATACGAGCAGTACTTC
. | TRBJ1-4 | TRBV5-5 | medium-sized | CASSITRTNEKLFF | TGTGCCAGCAGCATAACCAGAACTAATGAAAAACTGTTTTTT
. | TRBJ2-7 | TRBV29-1 | large | CSGLLRANEQYF | TGCAGCGGACTTCTGCGGGCAAACGAGCAGTACTTC